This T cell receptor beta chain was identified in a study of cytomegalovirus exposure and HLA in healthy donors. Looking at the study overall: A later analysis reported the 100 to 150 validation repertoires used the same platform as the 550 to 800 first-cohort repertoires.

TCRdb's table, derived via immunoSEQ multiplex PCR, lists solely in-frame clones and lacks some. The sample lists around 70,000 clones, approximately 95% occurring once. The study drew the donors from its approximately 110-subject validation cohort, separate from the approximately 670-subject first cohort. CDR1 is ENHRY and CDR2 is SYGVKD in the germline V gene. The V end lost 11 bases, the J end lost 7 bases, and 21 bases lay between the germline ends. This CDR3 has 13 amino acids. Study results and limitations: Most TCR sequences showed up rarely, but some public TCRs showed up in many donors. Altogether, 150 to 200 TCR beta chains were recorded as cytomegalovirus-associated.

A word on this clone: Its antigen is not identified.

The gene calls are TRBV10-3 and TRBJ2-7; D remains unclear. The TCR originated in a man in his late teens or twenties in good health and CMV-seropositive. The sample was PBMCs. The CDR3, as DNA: TGTGCCCTTAAAAAGGAGACGGCTTCAGAGCAGTACTTC. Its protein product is CALKKETASEQYF.